This TCR beta chain was documented in a study of cytomegalovirus exposure and HLA in healthy donors. The CDR3 totals 13 residues. Per germline, CDR1 GTSNPN and CDR2 SVGIG (reference sequence). J gave up 7 bases and V 0 bases, and 3 bases lay outside the gene matches. Sequenced by immunoSEQ multiplex PCR; TCRdb stores in-frame clones only, minus some. The data contain hundreds of thousands of clones, roughly 86% of them seen just once; the ten biggest clones take up 1.2%. Material for sequencing was PBMCs. The V gene is TRBV30, the J gene TRBJ1-2; 9 positions match TRBD1. This receptor was obtained from a woman in her thirties in good health and CMV-seropositive. The DNA for the CDR3 is TGTGCCTGGAGTGTCCGGACAGGGGTTGGCTACACCTTC. This sequence encodes CAWSVRTGVGYTF.